The clone carrying this T cell receptor (beta chain) was found many times. Preparation methods for the bulk TCR libraries were those previously described, with listed TCR primers. TCRdb used MiXCR to reprocess the PCR reads, holding one entry per CDR3 protein. Of some 91,000 distinct CDR3 sequences in the sample, around 24% are singletons; the top ten hold more than 0.8%. The data originate from a study of molecular identifiers for immune sequencing clone quantification. CDR3 size: 16 residues. The germline V and J ends were trimmed by 3 bases and 1 base, with 13 bases remaining between them. The germline V gene encodes CDR1 MNHNS and CDR2 SASEGT. With RNA at 10%, 30% or 50%, naive CD8 libraries came from about 20,000 to 1,000,000 sorted cells. Sorting was used to obtain naive CD8 T cells (CD8+CD4-CCR7+CD45RA+).

This rearrangement joins TRBV6-1 to TRBJ1-5; D is unresolved. The TCR was taken from a human donor in good health. Some libraries in this study had Jurkat cell RNA spiked in. The sample was naive CD8+ T cells from blood, with Jurkat cell RNA spiked in. Specified subset: FACS-sorted CD8+CD4-CCR7+CD45RA+ naive T cells. For the CDR3, the DNA is TGTGCCAGCAGTGAGTTCGTCGGAGGGAGCAATCAGCCCCAGCATTTT. It encodes CASSEFVGGSNQPQHF.